Below, 19 T cell receptor beta chains from the same sample are listed, as sequenced in a study of blood T cell repertoires in COVID-19. Some clones are missing from TCRdb's copy, which holds only in-frame ones; the method was immunoSEQ multiplex PCR. The table records around 41,000 clones, around 90% of them present only once. Sequencing was performed on peripheral blood. The origin of the receptors is a woman between 25 and 40 years old in a cohort sampled during active COVID-19.

V gene TRBV6-5 combines with J gene TRBJ1-2; possibly TRBD1 for D (5 bases). The germline gives CDR1 MNHEY, CDR2 SVGAGI. V was clipped by 7 bases and J by 5 bases, with 20 bases between them. The CDR3 loop spans 15 amino acids. The CDR3 region is CASTGDGGRSYGYTF. CDR3 DNA sequence: TGTGCCAGCACCGGGGACGGAGGGCGCTCTTATGGCTACACCTTC.

The genes are TRBV6-5 and TRBJ2-7, with 7 bases aligning to TRBD2. Germline V gives CDR1 MNHEY, CDR2 SVGAGI. CDR3 size: 15 residues. Trimming took 3 bases from V and 5 from J; bases not matched to a gene: 10. CDR3 sequence reads: CASSYMGGRRNEQYF. In DNA, the CDR3 is TGTGCCAGCAGTTATATGGGCGGGAGAAGGAACGAGCAGTACTTC.

The V gene is TRBV6-6, the J gene TRBJ2-7, with TRBD1 identical over 10 bases. Unmatched junction bases numbered 9, after V lost 6 bases and J lost 7 bases. The CDR3 is 14 residues long. The germline CDR1 and CDR2 sequences are MNHNY and SVGAGI (reference sequence). DNA of the CDR3: TGTGCCAGCAGCCGAAGACAGGGGGCGGAAGAGCAGTACTTC. Its translation: CASSRRQGAEEQYF.

The rearrangement joins TRBV20-1 to TRBJ2-3; 9 bases are shared with TRBD2. The V and J ends lost 3 bases and 0 bases, in that order; junction bases with no gene match: 10. The CDR3 is made up of 17 amino acids. CDR1 and CDR2 (germline): DFQATT, SNEGSKA (reference sequence). CDR3 sequence (DNA): TGCAGTGCTAGTAGGGGACTAGCTTCTACTAGCACAGATACGCAGTATTTT. Its protein product is CSASRGLASTSTDTQYF.

V and J are TRBV9 and TRBJ2-2, with 9 bases that match TRBD2. CDR3 length: 16 residues. Germline-derived CDR1 and CDR2 are SGDLS and YYNGEE. J lost 6 bases, V lost 2 bases, and 8 bases had no gene match. CDR3 in amino acids: CASSVFGREGPGELFF. The CDR3 bases are TGTGCCAGCAGCGTTTTTGGGCGGGAGGGCCCCGGGGAGCTGTTTTTT.

Judged by abundance, this clone is large. The J gene is TRBJ2-3, the V gene TRBV7-2; 7 bases are a match to TRBD2. V gave up 2 bases and J gave up 3 bases; unmatched junction bases: 11. Germline V gene sequence: CDR1 SGHTA, CDR2 FQGNSA. This CDR3 comprises 17 residues. CDR3 in amino acids: CASSLYGAGGGTDTQYF. The CDR3 DNA sequence: TGTGCCAGCAGCTTATATGGAGCTGGGGGGGGAACAGATACGCAGTATTTT.

The chain joins TRBV2 to TRBJ2-7; weak D call: TRBD2 (6 bases). V was trimmed by 5 bases and J by 6 bases, leaving 14 bases between them. The CDR3 covers 13 residues. The germline V gene encodes CDR1 SNHLY and CDR2 FYNNEI. CDR3 sequence: CASSWEDNTEQYF. The DNA for the CDR3 is TGTGCCAGCAGTTGGGAGGACAACACCGAGCAGTACTTC. The full variable domain, in which reference TRBV2 and TRBJ2-7 provide the parts outside the CDR3, is EPEVTQTPSHQVTQMGQEVILRCVPISNHLYFYWYRQILGQKVEFLVSFYNNEISEKSEIFDDQFSVERPDGSNFTLKIRSTKLEDSAMYFCASSWEDNTEQYFGPGTRLTVT.

The chain combines TRBV30 with TRBJ2-7, with unresolved D. V was trimmed by 1 base and J by 3 bases, leaving 10 bases between them. Germline V gene sequence: CDR1 GTSNPN, CDR2 SVGIG (reference sequence). CDR3 size: 13 residues. In nucleotides, the CDR3 is TGTGCCTGGAGTGACGGAGCACTCTACGAGCAGTACTTC. Protein product: CAWSDGALYEQYF.

The rearrangement links TRBV15 to TRBJ1-2; 7 bases are shared with TRBD1. Looked up from germline, CDR1 is LNHNV and CDR2 is YYDKDF (reference sequence). The CDR3 has 17 amino acids. The ends lost 0 bases at V and 4 bases at J; junction bases unmatched: 11. This chain's CDR3 is CATSRDVAEGAVYGYTF. The CDR3 coding sequence is TGTGCCACCAGCAGAGATGTCGCCGAGGGGGCAGTCTATGGCTACACCTTC. The variable domain in full, with the rest retrieved from reference TRBV15 and TRBJ1-2, is DAMVIQNPRYQVTQFGKPVTLSCSQTLNHNVMYWYQQKSSQAPKLLFHYYDKDFNNEADTPDNFQSRRPNTSFCFLDIRSPGLGDTAMYLCATSRDVAEGAVYGYTFGSGTRLTVV.

The CDR3 DNA is TGTGCCACCCAGCGGGAGCTTGGTGTGGATGAGCAGTTCTTC. Protein sequence: CATQRELGVDEQFF. The chain uses TRBV24-1 and TRBJ2-1; TRBD2 aligns across 8 bases. J was trimmed by 8 bases and V by 9 bases; bases with no gene match: 11. The V gene's germline CDR1 is KGHDR and CDR2 SFDVKD. The CDR3 is 14 amino acids.

The chain recombines TRBV6-6 with TRBJ1-3, with D maybe TRBD1 (5 bases). V shed 5 bases and J shed 2 bases, with 7 bases lying between them. Germline lookup yields CDR1 MNHNY and CDR2 SVGAGI (reference sequence). The CDR3 has 13 amino acids. CDR3 loop: CASSPGPGNTIYF. For the CDR3, the DNA is TGTGCCAGCAGTCCAGGGCCTGGAAACACCATATATTTT.

The gene calls are TRBV5-1 and TRBJ2-7, with 11 nucleotides matching TRBD2. Trimming removed 3 bases from V and 5 bases from J; junction bases left unmatched: 7. This CDR3 has 15 amino acids. Germline V gene sequence: CDR1 SGHRS, CDR2 YFSETQ. CDR3 region: CASSSNSGRGDEQYF. As DNA, the CDR3 is TGCGCCAGCAGCTCAAATAGCGGGAGGGGTGACGAGCAGTACTTC. Together with reference TRBV5-1 and TRBJ2-7, the CDR3 gives the full variable domain: KAGVTQTPRYLIKTRGQQVTLSCSPISGHRSVSWYQQTPGQGLQFLFEYFSETQRNKGNFPGRFSGRQFSNSRSEMNVSTLELGDSALYLCASSSNSGRGDEQYFGPGTRLTVT.

The chain has TRBV28 and TRBJ2-2, with a tentative D call TRBD1 (5 bases). V shed 6 bases and J shed 2 bases, with 13 bases lying between them. CDR3 length equals 15 residues. The germline V gene has CDR1 MDHEN and CDR2 SYDVKM. This CDR3 reads CASRPRQFNTGELFF. The CDR3 nucleotides are TGTGCCAGCAGGCCGAGACAGTTTAACACCGGGGAGCTGTTTTTT.

This sequence joins TRBV6-5 and TRBJ2-6; a possible D gene is TRBD2 (6 bases). V dropped 2 bases and J dropped 0 bases, with 8 bases sitting between them. Germline values: CDR1 MNHEY, CDR2 SVGAGI. The CDR3 consists of 16 residues. This chain's CDR3 is CASSYERASGANVLTF. The CDR3 DNA sequence: TGTGCCAGCAGTTACGAGCGGGCCTCTGGGGCCAACGTCCTGACTTTC.

This clone was counted a single time. The genes are TRBV19 and TRBJ1-2, with 9 positions matching TRBD1. The J segment lost 4 bases and the V segment lost 6 bases, leaving 9 bases of the junction unmatched. The CDR3 loop spans 15 amino acids. Germline assignment: CDR1 LNHDA and CDR2 SQIVND (reference sequence). The CDR3 nucleotides read TGTGCCAGTAGCGCGGCAGGGACAGGGTTCTATGGCTACACCTTC. Translation gives CASSAAGTGFYGYTF.

The chain links TRBV25-1 to TRBJ2-1, with a weak D call TRBD1 (6 bases). Trimming took 3 bases from V and 4 from J, leaving 16 bases between them. The CDR3 is 16 amino acids. Germline assignment: CDR1 MGHDK and CDR2 SYGVNS. CDR3 amino acids: CASSDGQPRGYNEQFF. The CDR3, as DNA: TGTGCCAGCAGTGACGGACAGCCCAGAGGGTACAATGAGCAGTTCTTC.

V and J are TRBV5-1 and TRBJ2-5; 14 bases align to TRBD2. Trimming at V came to 2 bases and at J to 5 bases, leaving 11 bases not matched to a gene. This CDR3 comprises 18 residues. Per germline, CDR1 SGHRS and CDR2 YFSETQ. The CDR3 DNA is TGCGCCAGCAGCTTTAGACTAGCGGGAGGGCCCCCGCGGGAGACCCAGTACTTC. It codes for CASSFRLAGGPPRETQYF.

CDR3 amino acids: CASRGQGAYNEQFF. CDR3 sequence (DNA): TGTGCCAGCAGGGGACAGGGGGCTTACAATGAGCAGTTCTTC. V gene TRBV2 combines with J gene TRBJ2-1, with 12 positions matching TRBD1. Germline trimming cut 6 bases from V and 4 bases from J; bases unmatched to any gene: 1. The CDR3 sequence is 14 residues long. CDR1 is SNHLY and CDR2 is FYNNEI in the germline V gene.

The chain employs TRBV14 and TRBJ1-2; D perhaps matches TRBD1 (5 bases). The CDR3 extends over 12 amino acids. Per the germline V gene, CDR1 is SGHDN and CDR2 is FVKESK. V was cut by 5 bases and J by 5 bases, with 9 bases left in between. The DNA of the CDR3 is TGTGCCAGCAGCTACGACAGTTATGGCTACACCTTC. Protein sequence: CASSYDSYGYTF.